The next 29 T cell receptor beta chains were all read from a single sample in a study of response to subunit inactivated influenza vaccine. TCRdb itself ran the RT-PCR reads through MiXCR, one entry per CDR3 protein. The sample shows around 790,000 distinct CDR3 sequences, roughly 20% of them seen only once. The source material was PBMCs from blood, sampled less than 6 days after vaccination. These receptors were collected from a man in his fifties or sixties who received an inactivated influenza vaccine.

CDR3 coding DNA: TGTGCCAGCAGCAATACCCGGCTAGCGGGAGTCAAGACAGATACGCAGTATTTT. Its translation: CASSNTRLAGVKTDTQYF. The rearrangement links TRBV21-1 to TRBJ2-3; TRBD2, the table's D call, lacks a check against the DNA. TRBV21-1 is flagged as a pseudogene. The length of the CDR3 is 18 residues.

This clonotype was seen a few times. The chain joins TRBV20-1 to TRBJ2-1; 7 nucleotides align to TRBD2. The CDR3 runs to 14 residues. Germline lookup yields CDR1 DFQATT and CDR2 SNEGSKA (reference sequence). The V segment lost 0 bases and the J segment 5 bases; nucleotides outside the gene matches: 4. CDR3 in amino acids: CSARDGGGNNEQFF. The CDR3, as DNA: TGCAGTGCTAGAGATGGGGGGGGGAACAATGAGCAGTTCTTC.

The chain joins TRBV10-3 to TRBJ2-2; D gene unclear. CDR3 length: 15 amino acids. Germline CDR1 is ENHRY and CDR2 is SYGVKD. The V gene lost 2 bases and the J gene lost 5 bases, with 12 bases spanning the gap. CDR3 region: CAISEKAMSTGELFF. The CDR3 coding sequence is TGTGCCATCAGTGAGAAAGCAATGAGTACCGGGGAGCTGTTTTTT.

This clonotype has a handful of counts. This rearrangement joins TRBV6-5 to TRBJ2-7; the D gene is possibly TRBD1 (6 bases). This CDR3 has 15 residues. The germline V gene encodes CDR1 MNHEY and CDR2 SVGAGI. Trimming shortened V by 5 bases and J by 0 bases, and 14 bases separated the two germline ends. CDR3 sequence: CASSHTQGPSYEQYF. CDR3 sequence (DNA): TGTGCCAGCAGTCACACTCAGGGGCCCTCCTACGAGCAGTACTTC.

V gene TRBV27 combines with J gene TRBJ2-1, with 11 bases aligning to TRBD1. The CDR3 loop spans 16 amino acids. Germline CDR1 reads MNHEY; CDR2 reads SMNVEV (reference sequence). V dropped 3 bases and J dropped 2; count of bases not matched to a gene: 3. This chain's CDR3 is CASSFMGQGAYNEQFF. CDR3 nucleotides: TGTGCCAGCAGTTTCATGGGACAGGGGGCCTACAATGAGCAGTTCTTC.

The genes are TRBV2 and TRBJ2-3; D is undetermined. With 2 bases removed from V and 2 bases from J, the gap between germline ends came to 5 bases. CDR1 SNHLY and CDR2 FYNNEI come from the germline V gene. This CDR3 comprises 13 residues. CDR3 in DNA: TGTGCCAGCAGTGAACGACCCACAGATACGCAGTATTTT. Translation gives CASSERPTDTQYF.

In its sample, this clonotype was seen a few times. The chain joins TRBV4-2 to TRBJ1-1, with D hard to call. V was shortened by 2 bases and J by 1 base, with 8 bases between the two germline ends. The CDR3 extends over 14 amino acids. Germline assignment: CDR1 LGHNA and CDR2 YNFKEQ. CDR3 in amino acids: CASSQPRQNTEAFF. The DNA of the CDR3 is TGTGCCAGCAGCCAACCACGACAGAACACTGAAGCTTTCTTT.

This clonotype was seen more than once but under ten times. The chain recombines TRBV28 with TRBJ2-7; 8 nucleotides agree with TRBD2. Trimming at V came to 3 bases and at J to 2 bases, leaving 6 bases not matched to a gene. Germline CDR1 MDHEN, CDR2 SYDVKM. The CDR3 covers 15 residues. As DNA, the CDR3 is TGTGCCAGCAGTTTTGAAAGCGGGAGAACCTACGAGCAGTACTTC. It codes for CASSFESGRTYEQYF.

The genes are TRBV29-1 and TRBJ2-7; 10 bases map to TRBD2. This CDR3 spans 14 amino acids. Trimming cost V 6 bases and J 4 bases; bases outside gene matches: 9. The V gene's germline CDR1 is SQVTM and CDR2 ANQGSEA. The CDR3 coding sequence is TGCAGCGTGAGGCTAGCGGGAGCTGGTTACGAGCAGTACTTC. Its protein is CSVRLAGAGYEQYF.

This clonotype was observed a few times. This sequence joins TRBV12-3 or TRBV12-4 and TRBJ2-1; D might be TRBD2 (6 bases). The length of the CDR3 is 13 residues. The ends were cut back, 7 bases at V and 8 bases at J, with 15 bases in the middle. The CDR3 sequence is CASTRGSSYEQFF. DNA for the CDR3: TGTGCCAGCACCCGGGGGAGTTCGTATGAGCAGTTCTTC.

This clonotype has a handful of counts. The CDR3 bases are TGTGCCAGCAGTTTCGATCGCAGGGAACAGCCCCAGCATTTT. It is translated as CASSFDRREQPQHF. This chain links TRBV6-2 or TRBV6-3 with TRBJ1-5; TRBD1 might be the D (5 bases). This CDR3 contains 14 residues. Trimming took off 4 bases at V and 7 bases at J, with 14 bases between the two ends. The germline V gene has CDR1 MNHEY and CDR2 SVGEGT.

The sample holds a few counts of this clonotype. V gene TRBV9 combines with J gene TRBJ2-5; 8 bases align to TRBD1. V dropped 3 bases and J dropped 5; count of bases not matched to a gene: 6. The CDR3 totals 14 residues. CDR1 SGDLS and CDR2 YYNGEE come from the germline V gene. The CDR3 region is CASSAGQGSETQYF. The CDR3 coding sequence is TGTGCCAGCAGCGCCGGACAGGGTTCGGAGACCCAGTACTTC.

This clonotype was seen only a few times. The chain joins TRBV20-1 to TRBJ2-5, with a weak D call TRBD1 (5 bases). From germline, CDR1 is DFQATT and CDR2 SNEGSKA (reference sequence). The CDR3 totals 15 residues. Trimming cost V 0 bases and J 5 bases, with 16 bases left between them. The CDR3 loop reads CSARDPAGLWETQYF. The CDR3, as DNA: TGCAGTGCTAGAGATCCGGCAGGGTTATGGGAGACCCAGTACTTC.

This clonotype was recorded at least ten times. This chain joins TRBV5-1 and TRBJ2-2, with TRBD1 identical over 7 bases. With V trimmed by 4 bases and J by 0 bases, 3 bases remained unmatched. CDR1 and CDR2 (germline): SGHRS, YFSETQ. CDR3 length: 15 residues. CDR3 protein: CASSRDSPNTGELFF. In DNA, the CDR3 is TGCGCCAGCAGCCGGGACAGTCCGAACACCGGGGAGCTGTTTTTT.

This sequence joins TRBV20-1 and TRBJ2-3; D may be TRBD1 (5 bases). The CDR3 has 16 residues. Germline V CDR1 and CDR2: DFQATT, SNEGSKA (reference sequence). V lost 0 bases, J lost 4 bases, and 17 bases lay in between. CDR3 protein: CSARERGRAVPDTQYF. CDR3 DNA: TGCAGTGCTAGAGAGAGAGGCAGGGCGGTTCCAGATACGCAGTATTTT.

The V call is TRBV2, the J call TRBJ2-1; D perhaps matches TRBD1 (5 bases). CDR1 is SNHLY and CDR2 is FYNNEI in the germline V gene. CDR3 length: 11 amino acids. V was shortened by 4 bases and J by 16 bases, with 14 bases between the two germline ends. CDR3 residues: CASSVPGRDFF. In DNA, the CDR3 is TGTGCCAGCAGTGTCCCTGGCAGGGATTTCTTC.

The rearrangement uses TRBV7-8 and TRBJ2-5; 7 bases line up with TRBD1. CDR3 size: 15 residues. Germline loops: CDR1 SGHVS, CDR2 FQNEAQ. The ends lost 5 bases at V and 1 base at J; junction bases unmatched: 7. The chain's CDR3 is CASSQTGISQETQYF. As DNA, the CDR3 is TGTGCCAGCAGCCAGACAGGGATCTCCCAAGAGACCCAGTACTTC. The whole variable domain, filled in from reference TRBV7-8 and TRBJ2-5, reads GAGVSQSPRYKVAKRGQDVALRCDPISGHVSLFWYQQALGQGPEFLTYFQNEAQLDKSGLPSDRFFAERPEGSVSTLKIQRTQQEDSAVYLCASSQTGISQETQYFGPGTRLLVL.

In its sample, this clonotype was seen a few times. The chain couples TRBV12-3 or TRBV12-4 to TRBJ2-7; perhaps TRBD1 as D (6 bases). The length of the CDR3 is 12 residues. V gave up 6 bases and J gave up 3 bases, with 9 bases separating them. CDR3 sequence (DNA): TGTGCCAGCAGACGGGACAACTACGAGCAGTACTTC. It translates to CASRRDNYEQYF.

J is TRBJ1-1 and V is TRBV7-2, with D possibly being TRBD1 (5 bases). The V gene lost 2 bases and the J gene lost 0 bases, with 7 bases spanning the gap. CDR3 length: 14 amino acids. The germline V gene has CDR1 SGHTA and CDR2 FQGNSA. The CDR3 region has the DNA TGTGCCAGCAGCTTATCGGACATGAACACTGAAGCTTTCTTT. This translates into CASSLSDMNTEAFF.

There are a few counts of this clonotype. The V call is TRBV5-1, the J call TRBJ2-3; TRBD2 is a possible D gene (7 bases). The CDR3 is 14 amino acids. Germline assignment: CDR1 SGHRS and CDR2 YFSETQ. With 1 base removed from V and 6 bases from J, the gap between germline ends came to 12 bases. The CDR3 DNA is TGCGCCAGCAGCTTGCTGGGGGGGCTGGATACGCAGTATTTT. Translated, it gives CASSLLGGLDTQYF.

This CDR3 is CASSRTGTSGARDQFF. The CDR3 DNA sequence: TGTGCCAGCAGTAGAACCGGGACTAGCGGAGCCCGGGACCAGTTCTTC. The chain links TRBV6-2 or TRBV6-3 to TRBJ2-1; TRBD2 agrees at 11 bases. The CDR3 extends over 16 amino acids. V dropped 5 bases and J dropped 13; count of bases not matched to a gene: 16. The germline gives CDR1 MNHEY, CDR2 SVGEGT.

Only a few counts were recorded for this clonotype. J is TRBJ2-1 and V is TRBV20-1, with 7 bases lining up with TRBD2. Germline lookup yields CDR1 DFQATT and CDR2 SNEGSKA (reference sequence). This CDR3 contains 14 residues. Germline trimming cut 3 bases from V and 7 bases from J; bases unmatched to any gene: 9. This CDR3 is CSARDWGGKNEQFF. For the CDR3, the DNA is TGCAGTGCTAGGGACTGGGGAGGGAAAAATGAGCAGTTCTTC.

The V gene is TRBV20-1, the J gene TRBJ2-3; D gene ambiguous. This CDR3 region has 16 residues. CDR1 and CDR2 from the germline V gene are DFQATT and SNEGSKA (reference sequence). V was cut by 0 bases and J by 0 bases, with 13 bases left in between. DNA of the CDR3: TGCAGTGCTAGAGATTGGGTCGTCGGGAGCACAGATACGCAGTATTTT. This encodes CSARDWVVGSTDTQYF.

This clonotype was counted only a few times. The chain links TRBV4-3 to TRBJ1-1; no definite D call. Germline V gene data show CDR1 as LGHNA and CDR2 as YSLEER. The CDR3 loop spans 16 amino acids. Trimming stripped 4 bases from V and 0 bases from J, with 15 bases between. The CDR3 loop reads CASSPEEDLLNTEAFF. CDR3 in DNA: TGCGCCAGCAGCCCAGAGGAGGACCTATTGAACACTGAAGCTTTCTTT.

CDR3 in DNA: TGTGCCAGCAGTTCCGGGGTAGCGGGGGGGCCCACGTACTTC. It is translated as CASSSGVAGGPTYF. The chain recombines TRBV6-5 with TRBJ2-5, with 11 bases lining up with TRBD2. The CDR3 runs 14 residues. V lost 4 bases to trimming and J lost 13 bases; unmatched junction nucleotides: 11. The germline V gene encodes CDR1 MNHEY and CDR2 SVGAGI.

The rearrangement links TRBV4-3 to TRBJ2-1; D ambiguous. The CDR3 is made up of 16 amino acids. From germline, CDR1 is LGHNA and CDR2 YSLEER. The V end lost 0 bases, the J end lost 8 bases, and 17 bases lay between the germline ends. The CDR3 bases are TGCGCCAGCAGCCAAGATGCCCGAAAGAGGTGGGATGAGCAGTTCTTC. Encoded protein: CASSQDARKRWDEQFF.

In DNA form, the CDR3 reads TGCAGTGCTAGGGACTTGGGGAGAGAGCAGTACTTC. Translated: CSARDLGREQYF. V and J are TRBV20-1 and TRBJ2-7; D is possibly TRBD2 (5 bases). The germline V gene has CDR1 DFQATT and CDR2 SNEGSKA (reference sequence). This CDR3 comprises 12 residues. Trimming shortened V by 3 bases and J by 7 bases, and 13 bases separated the two germline ends.

V gene TRBV3-1 combines with J gene TRBJ2-3; 7 bases align to TRBD2. This CDR3 is built from 14 residues. Per germline, CDR1 LGHDT and CDR2 YNNKEL (reference sequence). After removal of 2 bases from V and 3 bases from J, the junction contained 2 bases not matched to a gene. The CDR3 loop is CASSQRLATDTQYF. DNA for the CDR3: TGTGCCAGCAGCCAAAGACTAGCTACAGATACGCAGTATTTT.

A few counts support this clonotype. The chain has TRBV5-1 and TRBJ1-1; maybe TRBD1 (5 bases). This CDR3 comprises 15 residues. CDR1 is SGHRS, CDR2 YFSETQ, per germline. Trimming left V 0 bases short and J 1 base short, with 10 bases between. CDR3 loop: CASSLGAGTNTEAFF. The CDR3 DNA reads TGCGCCAGCAGCTTGGGCGCAGGGACGAACACTGAAGCTTTCTTT.